This is a list of T cell receptor beta chains from one sample in a study of blood T cell repertoires in COVID-19. Data came from immunoSEQ multiplex PCR; TCRdb stores just in-frame clones and leaves some out. Of 200,000 to 250,000 clones in the sample, approximately 78% were seen once. Sequencing used peripheral blood. The source of these receptors is a woman aged 80 or over with COVID-19, enrolled during active disease. The CDR3 runs from the conserved cysteine through the conserved F or W. D genes are given only for firm matches. A row's size may be missing; if present it is once, few, many or a size class.

J,V,size,D,CDR3,DNA
TRBJ1-1,TRBV5-1,once,TRBD1,CASSWGGNRGWNTEAFF,TGCGCCAGCAGCTGGGGAGGAAACAGGGGGTGGAACACTGAAGCTTTCTTT
TRBJ1-3,TRBV15,.,.,CATSRTLNSGNTIYF,TGTGCCACCAGCAGAACTCTTAACTCTGGAAACACCATATATTTT
TRBJ1-1,TRBV28,.,.,CASSFTREAFF,TGTGCCAGCAGTTTCACCAGGGAAGCTTTCTTT
TRBJ2-6,TRBV19,few,.,CASTDSGANVLTF,TGTGCCAGTACTGACTCCGGGGCCAACGTCCTGACTTTC
TRBJ1-3,TRBV11-2,.,.,CASSQRGYRSPGNTIYF,TGTGCCAGCAGCCAGAGGGGGTACAGGTCTCCTGGAAACACCATATATTTT
TRBJ1-1,TRBV27,.,TRBD1,CASSADRAAAEAFF,TGTGCCAGCAGTGCCGACAGGGCAGCCGCTGAAGCTTTCTTT
TRBJ2-1,TRBV2,few,TRBD2,CASSPPRGNKNNEQFF,TGTGCCAGCAGCCCCCCGCGGGGGAATAAGAACAATGAGCAGTTCTTC
TRBJ1-2,TRBV28,.,TRBD1,CASSFRAGGSDYTF,TGTGCCAGCAGTTTTAGGGCAGGGGGCTCAGACTACACCTTC
TRBJ1-3,TRBV6-5,.,.,CASSYSTAVSGNTIYF,TGTGCCAGCAGTTACTCGACCGCGGTTTCGGGAAACACCATATATTTT
TRBJ2-5,TRBV5-1,.,.,CASSLPRGQETQYF,TGCGCCAGCAGCTTGCCCAGAGGCCAAGAGACCCAGTACTTC
TRBJ2-3,TRBV10-3,.,TRBD2,CASHPTSGHSTDTQYF,TGTGCCAGCCACCCGACTAGCGGCCATAGCACAGATACGCAGTATTTT
TRBJ2-5,TRBV11-1,.,TRBD1,CASSSRQGAQETQYF,TGTGCCAGCAGCTCGCGACAGGGGGCCCAAGAGACCCAGTACTTC
TRBJ1-1,TRBV3-1/TRBV3-2,.,.,CASSLPTASGEAFF,TGTGCCAGCAGCCTACCGACAGCCTCGGGTGAAGCTTTCTTT
TRBJ1-6,TRBV5-1,.,.,CASSPDRRSSPLHF,TGCGCCAGCAGCCCCGACCGGAGAAGTTCACCCCTCCACTTT
TRBJ2-3,TRBV7-2,.,.,CASSRFSEGLGGDTQYF,TGTGCCAGCAGCCGTTTTAGCGAAGGATTGGGGGGAGATACGCAGTATTTT
TRBJ1-2,TRBV7-9,.,.,CASSLEARGLGGYTF,TGTGCCAGCAGCTTAGAGGCCAGGGGATTAGGTGGCTACACCTTC
TRBJ2-2,TRBV7-9,.,.,CASSLTLNTGELFF,TGTGCCAGCAGCTTAACTCTAAACACCGGGGAGCTGTTTTTT
TRBJ2-1,TRBV7-2,.,TRBD2,CASSQGREYNEQFF,TGTGCCAGCAGCCAAGGGCGGGAGTACAATGAGCAGTTCTTC
TRBJ1-1,TRBV27,few,TRBD1,CASSLSDRGPNTEAFF,TGTGCCAGCAGTTTGTCGGACAGGGGGCCTAACACTGAAGCTTTCTTT
TRBJ1-2,TRBV10-1,.,.,CASSETGSYGYTF,TGCGCCAGCAGTGAGACAGGATCCTATGGCTACACCTTC
TRBJ2-7,TRBV4-3,once,TRBD2,CASSQGLAGYEQYF,TGCGCCAGCAGCCAAGGGCTAGCGGGGTACGAGCAGTACTTC
TRBJ1-2,TRBV4-3,.,.,CASSQDPTGGYGYTF,TGCGCCAGCAGCCAAGACCCGACAGGAGGATATGGCTACACCTTC
TRBJ2-7,TRBV6-2/TRBV6-3,.,TRBD2,CASSIAGGGFYEQYF,TGTGCCAGCAGTATAGCGGGAGGGGGATTCTACGAGCAGTACTTC
TRBJ1-5,TRBV6-6,.,TRBD1,CASSYSQGASNQPQHF,TGTGCCAGCAGTTACTCGCAGGGGGCCAGCAATCAGCCCCAGCATTTT
TRBJ2-5,TRBV5-8,.,.,CASTFQGTETQYF,TGTGCCAGCACGTTCCAGGGTACAGAGACCCAGTACTTC
TRBJ1-2,TRBV29-1,.,TRBD1,CSGRQGNYGYTF,TGCAGCGGGCGACAGGGGAACTATGGCTACACCTTC
TRBJ2-7,TRBV6-2/TRBV6-3,.,TRBD2,CASSYPPSGPTSYEQYF,TGTGCCAGCAGTTACCCCCCTAGCGGGCCTACGTCCTACGAGCAGTACTTC
TRBJ2-3,TRBV11-3,.,.,CASSLGPLTDTQYF,TGTGCCAGCAGCTTAGGGCCGCTCACAGATACGCAGTATTTT